A selection of T cell receptor beta chains follows, all from one sample in a study of blood T cell repertoires in COVID-19. The table came from immunoSEQ multiplex PCR; TCRdb's copy has only in-frame clones and leaves some out. Of over 450,000 clones in the sample, approximately 91% were seen once. Sample: peripheral blood. These receptors all stem from a woman aged 50 to 65 with COVID-19, enrolled during active disease. CDR3s include the opening cysteine and the closing phenylalanine or tryptophan. The D gene is left open where the match is weak. Size is stated for part of the rows, as once, few or many counts, or as a class when the clone is expanded.

d_call: NA; v_call: TRBV5-4; clone_size: once; j_call: TRBJ1-2; cdr3_nt: TGTGCCAGCAGCTTACAGGGTCTCTATGGCTACACCTTC; cdr3_aa: CASSLQGLYGYTF
d_call: TRBD1; v_call: TRBV11-2; clone_size: NA; j_call: TRBJ1-4; cdr3_nt: TGTGCCAGCAGCAGGGACAGACTTGCAACTAATGAAAAACTGTTTTTT; cdr3_aa: CASSRDRLATNEKLFF
d_call: NA; v_call: TRBV29-1; clone_size: NA; j_call: TRBJ1-1; cdr3_nt: TGCAGCGTTGTTGTCAGTCAGAACACTGAAGCTTTCTTT; cdr3_aa: CSVVVSQNTEAFF
d_call: TRBD2; v_call: TRBV2; clone_size: NA; j_call: TRBJ2-7; cdr3_nt: TGTGCCAGCACTCAAATGGCGGGGGGGCTAGGCGAGCAGTACTTC; cdr3_aa: CASTQMAGGLGEQYF
d_call: TRBD1; v_call: TRBV2; clone_size: NA; j_call: TRBJ1-4; cdr3_nt: TGTGCCAGCTGGCCGGACAGGGCCCTACACGCTAATGAAAAACTGTTTTTT; cdr3_aa: CASWPDRALHANEKLFF
d_call: NA; v_call: TRBV30; clone_size: NA; j_call: TRBJ1-1; cdr3_nt: TGTGCCTGGGCGGGGGGGTCCACTGAAGCTTTCTTT; cdr3_aa: CAWAGGSTEAFF
d_call: TRBD2; v_call: TRBV4-1; clone_size: NA; j_call: TRBJ2-3; cdr3_nt: TGCGCCACGGGGCGGGGGGTCACAGATACGCAGTATTTT; cdr3_aa: CATGRGVTDTQYF
d_call: TRBD2; v_call: TRBV11-2; clone_size: few; j_call: TRBJ2-1; cdr3_nt: TGTGCCAGCAGCTTAACCCAGGGCGGGGGCAATGAGCAGTTCTTC; cdr3_aa: CASSLTQGGGNEQFF
d_call: NA; v_call: TRBV5-4; clone_size: NA; j_call: TRBJ1-5; cdr3_nt: TGTGCCAGCAGCCTAGATGGGGGCGATAGCAATCAGCCCCAGCATTTT; cdr3_aa: CASSLDGGDSNQPQHF
d_call: NA; v_call: TRBV6-6; clone_size: NA; j_call: TRBJ2-5; cdr3_nt: TGTGCCAGCAGTTGGAGGGAGACCCAGTACTTC; cdr3_aa: CASSWRETQYF
d_call: NA; v_call: TRBV19; clone_size: NA; j_call: TRBJ1-2; cdr3_nt: TGTGCCAGTAGTATAAGGCAGGGAAGCGGCTACACCTTC; cdr3_aa: CASSIRQGSGYTF
d_call: NA; v_call: TRBV11-2; clone_size: NA; j_call: TRBJ2-1; cdr3_nt: TGTGCCAGCAGCTCCCCGCGCACTTGGGAGCAGTTCTTC; cdr3_aa: CASSSPRTWEQFF